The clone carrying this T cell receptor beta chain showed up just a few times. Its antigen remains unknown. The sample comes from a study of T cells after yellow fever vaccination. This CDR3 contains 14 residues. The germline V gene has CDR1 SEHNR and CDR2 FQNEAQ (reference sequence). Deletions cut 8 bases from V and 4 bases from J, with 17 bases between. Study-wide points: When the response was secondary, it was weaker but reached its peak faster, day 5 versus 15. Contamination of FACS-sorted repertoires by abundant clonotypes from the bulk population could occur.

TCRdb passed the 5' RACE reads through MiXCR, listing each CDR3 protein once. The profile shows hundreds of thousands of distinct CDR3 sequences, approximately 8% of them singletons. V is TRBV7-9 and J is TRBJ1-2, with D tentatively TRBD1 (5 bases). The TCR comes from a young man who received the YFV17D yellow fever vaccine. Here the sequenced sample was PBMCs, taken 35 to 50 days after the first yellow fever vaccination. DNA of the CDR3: TGTGCCAGCGGACATTCCGGGACGCCCTATGGCTACACCTTC. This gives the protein CASGHSGTPYGYTF.